The clone carrying this TCR beta chain has ten or more counts. The antigen is undetermined. The V gene's germline CDR1 is KGHSH and CDR2 LQKENI. The CDR3 has 12 amino acids. Trimming cost V 4 bases and J 2 bases, with 5 bases left between them. The record originates from a study of metastatic and nonmetastatic thyroid tumors. Study details: Patients with malignant and benign thyroid disease provided blood and tumor or nodule tissue, whose repertoires were compared. Overall study findings and caveats: The study reportedly found significantly higher TCR beta diversity in malignant thyroid tumors than benign nodules, in blood and tumor.

In the source study's methods: A papillary thyroid cancer distant-metastasis classifier was built from CDR3 differences across clinicopathological groups. TCRdb reanalyzed the PCR reads via MiXCR. The V and J calls, along with clone size, are taken from TCRdb and not from the paper's own processing. Of over 45,000 clones in the sample, roughly 23% were seen once. The entire patient cohort was treatment-naive prior to thyroid surgery. The chain is built from TRBV18 and TRBJ2-5; D not certain. The sample was blood. This receptor was obtained from a male donor with papillary thyroid cancer or a benign thyroid nodule (not recorded which). Some clones in this sample may be carry-over from other donors' samples. The CDR3 sequence: CASSRPQETQYF. The DNA for the CDR3 is TGTGCCAGCTCACGACCGCAAGAGACCCAGTACTTC.